This T cell receptor (beta chain) was profiled in a study of Tregs in tolerant kidney transplant recipients. Points from the study as a whole: Findings come from small patient numbers and require larger validation.

Produced via immunoSEQ multiplex PCR; TCRdb's table is partial and in-frame only. Of some 14,000 clones listed, 90% to 95% were seen once; the top ten hold approximately 13%. The germline CDR1 and CDR2 sequences are MNHEY and SMNVEV (reference sequence). Trimming stripped 5 bases from V and 0 bases from J, with 16 bases between. The CDR3 sequence is 16 residues long. This clone has a single count. The antigen remains undetermined. The chain combines TRBV27 with TRBJ1-1; D is possibly TRBD1 (5 bases). The TCR originated in a human donor in good health. Sequencing was done on a sample of CD8+ T cells from blood. The chain's CDR3 is CASSPSGTFMNTEAFF. CDR3 DNA: TGTGCCAGCAGTCCTAGCGGGACTTTCATGAACACTGAAGCTTTCTTT.